Below, 3 T cell receptor beta chains from the same sample are listed, as sequenced in a study of beta chain features in type 1 diabetes. Study-wide findings and caveats: A moderate, significant TCRB CDR3 shortening appeared in type 1 diabetes across four CD4+ subsets.

Of the isolated RNA, all was reverse transcribed, and so the sequenced material was expressed TCRB transcripts. Produced via immunoSEQ multiplex PCR; TCRdb's table is partial and in-frame only. The sample comprises around 180,000 clones, almost 8% of which are singletons, and roughly 0.5% rests with the top ten. These receptors' antigens are unknown. Sequenced: central memory CD4+ T cells from blood. The source of these receptors is a man aged 18 to 29 with type 1 diabetes.

The chain is built from TRBV30 and TRBJ1-6; D remains unclear. CDR1 and CDR2 (germline): GTSNPN, SVGIG (reference sequence). CDR3 length equals 11 residues. V was trimmed by 0 bases and J by 9 bases, leaving 3 bases between them. The CDR3 reads CAWSVRSPLHF. For the CDR3, the DNA is TGTGCCTGGAGTGTGCGTTCACCCCTCCACTTT.

The V and J genes are TRBV29-1 and TRBJ2-3; D is possibly TRBD1 (6 bases). CDR1 is SQVTM and CDR2 is ANQGSEA in the germline V gene. This CDR3 region has 15 residues. V was shortened by 5 bases and J by 4 bases, with 19 bases between the two germline ends. In DNA, the CDR3 is TGCAGCGTTAGAAAGGCAGGGGATGGAGCAGATACGCAGTATTTT. Amino acids: CSVRKAGDGADTQYF.

The V call is TRBV7-2, the J call TRBJ2-3, with 9 bases identical to TRBD2. The CDR3 is 16 residues long. Germline lookup yields CDR1 SGHTA and CDR2 FQGNSA. The V gene end was trimmed by 8 bases and the J gene end by 1 base; junction bases not matched to a gene: 10. The CDR3 DNA sequence: TGTGCCAGCGGTTTAAGATCTAGCGGGGGCACAGATACGCAGTATTTT. This codes for CASGLRSSGGTDTQYF.